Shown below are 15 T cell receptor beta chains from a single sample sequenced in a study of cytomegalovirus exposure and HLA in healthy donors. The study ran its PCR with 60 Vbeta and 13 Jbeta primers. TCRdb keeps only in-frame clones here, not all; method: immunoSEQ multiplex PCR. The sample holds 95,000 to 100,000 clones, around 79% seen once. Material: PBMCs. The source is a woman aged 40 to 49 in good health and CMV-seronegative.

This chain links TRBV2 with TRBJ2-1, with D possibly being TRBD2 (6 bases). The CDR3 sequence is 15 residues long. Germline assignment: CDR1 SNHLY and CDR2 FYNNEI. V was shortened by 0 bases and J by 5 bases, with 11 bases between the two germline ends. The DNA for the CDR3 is TGTGCCAGCAGTGAAGCACGGGGGTACAACAATGAGCAGTTCTTC. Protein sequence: CASSEARGYNNEQFF.

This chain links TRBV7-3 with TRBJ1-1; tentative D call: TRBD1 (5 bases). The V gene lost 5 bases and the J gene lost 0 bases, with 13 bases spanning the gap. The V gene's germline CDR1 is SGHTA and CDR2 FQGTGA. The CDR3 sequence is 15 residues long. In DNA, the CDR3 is TGTGCCAGCAGCCCTGGCGGGGGTATGAACACTGAAGCTTTCTTT. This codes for CASSPGGGMNTEAFF.

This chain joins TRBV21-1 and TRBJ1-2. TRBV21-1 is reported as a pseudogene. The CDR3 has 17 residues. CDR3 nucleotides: TGTGCCAGCAGCCTAAGGGAGGGGGGGAGAGCTAACTATGGCTACACCTTC. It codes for CASSLREGGRANYGYTF.

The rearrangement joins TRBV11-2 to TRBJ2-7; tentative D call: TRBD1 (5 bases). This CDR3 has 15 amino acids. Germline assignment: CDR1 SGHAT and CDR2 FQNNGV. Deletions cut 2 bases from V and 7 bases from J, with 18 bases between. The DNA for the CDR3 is TGTGCCAGCAGCTTAAGTAACAGGTTGGGAAGTGAGCAGTACTTC. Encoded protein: CASSLSNRLGSEQYF. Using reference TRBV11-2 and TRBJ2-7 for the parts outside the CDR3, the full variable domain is EAGVAQSPRYKIIEKRQSVAFWCNPISGHATLYWYQQILGQGPKLLIQFQNNGVVDDSQLPKDRFSAERLKGVDSTLKIQPAKLEDSAVYLCASSLSNRLGSEQYFGPGTRLTVT.

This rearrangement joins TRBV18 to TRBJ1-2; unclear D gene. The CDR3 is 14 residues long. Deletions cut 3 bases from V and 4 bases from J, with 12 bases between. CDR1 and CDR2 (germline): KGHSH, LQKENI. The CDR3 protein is CASSPVRESYGYTF. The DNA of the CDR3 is TGTGCCAGCTCACCCGTGCGGGAGTCCTATGGCTACACCTTC.

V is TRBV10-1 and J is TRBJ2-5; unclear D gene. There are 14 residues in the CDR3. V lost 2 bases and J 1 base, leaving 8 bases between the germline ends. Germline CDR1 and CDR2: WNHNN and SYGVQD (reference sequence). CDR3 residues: CASSEGQSQETQYF. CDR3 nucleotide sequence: TGCGCCAGCAGTGAGGGGCAGAGCCAAGAGACCCAGTACTTC.

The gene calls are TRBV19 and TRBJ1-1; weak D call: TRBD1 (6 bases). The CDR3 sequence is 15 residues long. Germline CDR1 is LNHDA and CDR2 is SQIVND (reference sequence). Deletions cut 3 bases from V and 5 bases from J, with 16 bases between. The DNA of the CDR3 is TGTGCCAGTAGTATCCTCCTCACAGGGCGGACTGAAGCTTTCTTT. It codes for CASSILLTGRTEAFF.

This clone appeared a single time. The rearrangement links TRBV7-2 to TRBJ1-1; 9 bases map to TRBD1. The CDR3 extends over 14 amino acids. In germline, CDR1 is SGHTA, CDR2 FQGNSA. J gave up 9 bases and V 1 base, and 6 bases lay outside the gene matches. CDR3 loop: CASSLGGGQGKAFF. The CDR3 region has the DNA TGTGCCAGCAGCTTAGGAGGGGGACAGGGCAAAGCTTTCTTT.

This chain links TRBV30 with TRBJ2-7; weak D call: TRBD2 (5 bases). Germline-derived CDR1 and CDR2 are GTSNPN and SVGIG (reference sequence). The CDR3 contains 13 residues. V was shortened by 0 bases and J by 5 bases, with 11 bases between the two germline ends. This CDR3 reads CAWSVNSGNEQYF. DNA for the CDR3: TGTGCCTGGAGTGTAAATTCCGGGAACGAGCAGTACTTC.

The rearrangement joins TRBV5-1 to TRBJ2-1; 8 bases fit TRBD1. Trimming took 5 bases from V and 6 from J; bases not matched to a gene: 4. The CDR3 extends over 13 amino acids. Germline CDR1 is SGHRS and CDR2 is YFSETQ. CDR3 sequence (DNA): TGCGCCAGCAGTTACGGGACAGGCAATGAGCAGTTCTTC. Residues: CASSYGTGNEQFF.

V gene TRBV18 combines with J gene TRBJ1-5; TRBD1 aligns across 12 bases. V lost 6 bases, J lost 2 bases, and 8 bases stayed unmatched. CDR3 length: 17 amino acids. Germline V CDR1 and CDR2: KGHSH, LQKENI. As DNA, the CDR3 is TGTGCCAGCTCGCGGGACAGGGGGCAGTTTGGCAATCAGCCCCAGCATTTT. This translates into CASSRDRGQFGNQPQHF.

This CDR3 is CGWGAYNEQFF. CDR3 nucleotide sequence: TGTGGGTGGGGCGCATACAATGAGCAGTTCTTC. V is TRBV7-9 and J is TRBJ2-1; possible D gene TRBD1, 5 bases. From germline, CDR1 is SEHNR and CDR2 FQNEAQ (reference sequence). The CDR3 consists of 11 residues.

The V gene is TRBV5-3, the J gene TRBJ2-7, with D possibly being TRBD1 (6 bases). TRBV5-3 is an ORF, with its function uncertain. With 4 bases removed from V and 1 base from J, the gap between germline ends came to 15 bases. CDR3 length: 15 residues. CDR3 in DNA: TGTGCCAGAAGCCGGCCAGGACAGACTTCCTACGAGCAGTACTTC. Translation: CARSRPGQTSYEQYF.

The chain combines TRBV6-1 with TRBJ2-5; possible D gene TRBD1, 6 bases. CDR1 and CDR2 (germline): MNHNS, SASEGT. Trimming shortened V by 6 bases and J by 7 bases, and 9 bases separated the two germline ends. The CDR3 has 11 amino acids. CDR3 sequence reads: CASRDSGTQYF. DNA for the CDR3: TGTGCCAGCAGGGACAGCGGGACCCAGTACTTC.

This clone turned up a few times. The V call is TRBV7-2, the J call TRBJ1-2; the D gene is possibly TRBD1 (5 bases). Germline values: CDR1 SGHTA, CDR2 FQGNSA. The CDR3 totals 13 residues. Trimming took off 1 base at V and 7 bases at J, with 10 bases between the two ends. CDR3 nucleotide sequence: TGTGCCAGCAGCTTAGGGACCGGGGGTGGCTACACCTTC. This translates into CASSLGTGGGYTF. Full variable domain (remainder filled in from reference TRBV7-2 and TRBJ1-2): GAGVSQSPSNKVTEKGKDVELRCDPISGHTALYWYRQSLGQGLEFLIYFQGNSAPDKSGLPSDRFSAERTGGSVSTLTIQRTQQEDSAVYLCASSLGTGGGYTFGSGTRLTVV.